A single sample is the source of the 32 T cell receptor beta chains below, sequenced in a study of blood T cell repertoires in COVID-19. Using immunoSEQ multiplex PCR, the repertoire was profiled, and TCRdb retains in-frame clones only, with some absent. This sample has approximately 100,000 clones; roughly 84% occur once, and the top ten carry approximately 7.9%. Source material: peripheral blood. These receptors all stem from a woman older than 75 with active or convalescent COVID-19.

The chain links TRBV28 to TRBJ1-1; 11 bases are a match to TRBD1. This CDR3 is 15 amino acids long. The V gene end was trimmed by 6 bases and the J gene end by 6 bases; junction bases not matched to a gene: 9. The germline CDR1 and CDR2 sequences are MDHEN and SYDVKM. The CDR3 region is CASRSGTGGSAEAFF. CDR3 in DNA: TGTGCCAGCAGATCGGGGACAGGGGGTTCGGCTGAAGCTTTCTTT.

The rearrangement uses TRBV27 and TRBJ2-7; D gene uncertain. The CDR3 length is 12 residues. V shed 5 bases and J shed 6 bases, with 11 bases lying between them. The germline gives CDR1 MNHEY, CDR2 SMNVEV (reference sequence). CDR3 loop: CASSQVVGEQYF. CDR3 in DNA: TGTGCCAGCAGTCAGGTAGTCGGCGAGCAGTACTTC.

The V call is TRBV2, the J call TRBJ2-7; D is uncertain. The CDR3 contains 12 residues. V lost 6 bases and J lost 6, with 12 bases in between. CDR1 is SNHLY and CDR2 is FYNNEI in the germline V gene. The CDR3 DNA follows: TGTGCCAGCAGACCATTAACCGGCGAGCAGTACTTC. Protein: CASRPLTGEQYF.

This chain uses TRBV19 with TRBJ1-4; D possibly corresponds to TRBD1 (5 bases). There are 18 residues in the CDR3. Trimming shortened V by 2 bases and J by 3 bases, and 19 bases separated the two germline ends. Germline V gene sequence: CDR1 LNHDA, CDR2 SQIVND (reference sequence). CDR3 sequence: CASSIRPQLRASNEKLFF. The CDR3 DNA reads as TGTGCCAGTAGTATAAGACCCCAACTCAGGGCGTCTAATGAAAAACTGTTTTTT.

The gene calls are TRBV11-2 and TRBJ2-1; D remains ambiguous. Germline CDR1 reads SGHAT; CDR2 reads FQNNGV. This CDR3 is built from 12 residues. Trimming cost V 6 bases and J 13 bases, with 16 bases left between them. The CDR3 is CASSIAAVSQFF. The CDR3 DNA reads TGTGCCAGCAGTATCGCCGCTGTAAGCCAGTTCTTC.

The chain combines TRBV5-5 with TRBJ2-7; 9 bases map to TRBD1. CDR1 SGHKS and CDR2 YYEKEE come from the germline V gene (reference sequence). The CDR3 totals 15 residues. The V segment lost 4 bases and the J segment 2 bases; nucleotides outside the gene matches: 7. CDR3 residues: CASSPRQGVTYEQYF. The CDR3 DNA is TGTGCCAGCAGCCCCAGACAGGGGGTTACCTACGAGCAGTACTTC. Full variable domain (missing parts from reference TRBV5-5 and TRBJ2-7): DAGVTQSPTHLIKTRGQQVTLRCSPISGHKSVSWYQQVLGQGPQFIFQYYEKEERGRGNFPDRFSARQFPNYSSELNVNALLLGDSALYLCASSPRQGVTYEQYFGPGTRLTVT.

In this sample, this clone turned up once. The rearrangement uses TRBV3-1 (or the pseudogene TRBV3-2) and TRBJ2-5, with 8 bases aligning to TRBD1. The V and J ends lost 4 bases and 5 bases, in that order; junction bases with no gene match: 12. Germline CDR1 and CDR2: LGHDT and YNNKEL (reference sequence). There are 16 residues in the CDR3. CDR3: CASSLRAGGVGETQYF. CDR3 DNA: TGTGCCAGCAGCCTCCGTGCAGGGGGCGTTGGGGAGACCCAGTACTTC.

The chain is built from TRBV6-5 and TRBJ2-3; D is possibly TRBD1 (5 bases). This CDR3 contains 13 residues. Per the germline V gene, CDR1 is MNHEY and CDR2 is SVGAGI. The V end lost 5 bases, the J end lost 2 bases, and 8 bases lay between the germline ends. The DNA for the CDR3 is TGTGCCAGCAGTCCCAGGGACACAGATACGCAGTATTTT. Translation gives CASSPRDTDTQYF.

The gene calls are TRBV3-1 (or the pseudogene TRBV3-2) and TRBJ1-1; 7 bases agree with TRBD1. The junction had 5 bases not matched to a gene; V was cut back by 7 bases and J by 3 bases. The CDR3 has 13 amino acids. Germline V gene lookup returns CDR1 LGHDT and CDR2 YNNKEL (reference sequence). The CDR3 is CASNYRGDTEAFF. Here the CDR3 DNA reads TGTGCCAGCAATTACAGGGGCGACACTGAAGCTTTCTTT.

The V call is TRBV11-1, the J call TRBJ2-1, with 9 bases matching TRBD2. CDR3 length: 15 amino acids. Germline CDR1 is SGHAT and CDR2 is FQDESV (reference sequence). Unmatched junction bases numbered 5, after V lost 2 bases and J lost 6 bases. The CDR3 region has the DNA TGTGCCAGCAGCTTAAGTAGCGGGAGACGCAATGAGCAGTTCTTC. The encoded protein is CASSLSSGRRNEQFF.

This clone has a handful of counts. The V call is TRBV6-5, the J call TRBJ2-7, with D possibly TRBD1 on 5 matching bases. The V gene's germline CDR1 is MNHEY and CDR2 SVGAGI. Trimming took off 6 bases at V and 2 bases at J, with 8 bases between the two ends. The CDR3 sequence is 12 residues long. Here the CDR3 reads CASRQGPYEQYF. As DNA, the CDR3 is TGTGCCAGCAGGCAGGGTCCCTACGAGCAGTACTTC.

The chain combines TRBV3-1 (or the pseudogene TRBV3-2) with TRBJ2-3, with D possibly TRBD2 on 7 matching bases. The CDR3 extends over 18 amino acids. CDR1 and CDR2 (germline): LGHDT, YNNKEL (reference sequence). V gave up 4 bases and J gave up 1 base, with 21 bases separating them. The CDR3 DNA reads TGTGCCAGCAGCCCTTCCGATAGGGGGAGGGTTGGCACAGATACGCAGTATTTT. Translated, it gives CASSPSDRGRVGTDTQYF.

The CDR3 loop is CASSIVFREAPNYGYTF. Written as DNA, the CDR3 is TGTGCCAGTAGTATAGTTTTCAGGGAGGCTCCTAACTATGGCTACACCTTC. V and J are TRBV19 and TRBJ1-2, with TRBD1 as a possible D gene (5 bases). The CDR3 is made up of 17 amino acids. CDR1 and CDR2 from the germline V gene are LNHDA and SQIVND (reference sequence). V was cut by 1 base and J by 0 bases, with 15 bases left in between.

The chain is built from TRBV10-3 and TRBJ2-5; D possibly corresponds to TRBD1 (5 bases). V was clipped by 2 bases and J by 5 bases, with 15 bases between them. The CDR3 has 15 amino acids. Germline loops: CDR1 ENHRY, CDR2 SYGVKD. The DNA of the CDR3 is TGTGCCATCAGTGAGCCGACAGTTGGGTCCGAGACCCAGTACTTC. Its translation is CAISEPTVGSETQYF.

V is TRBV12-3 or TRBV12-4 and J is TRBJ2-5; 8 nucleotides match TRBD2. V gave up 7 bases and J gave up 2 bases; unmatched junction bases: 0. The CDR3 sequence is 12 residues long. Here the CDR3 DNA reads TGTGCCAGCAAGCGGGAGCAAGAGACCCAGTACTTC. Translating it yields CASKREQETQYF.

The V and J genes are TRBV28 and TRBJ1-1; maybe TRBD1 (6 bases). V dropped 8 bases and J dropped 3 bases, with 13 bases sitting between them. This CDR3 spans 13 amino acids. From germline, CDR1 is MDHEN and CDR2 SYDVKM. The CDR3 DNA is TGTGCCAGCGAACAGGGCGAGGACACTGAAGCTTTCTTT. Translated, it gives CASEQGEDTEAFF.

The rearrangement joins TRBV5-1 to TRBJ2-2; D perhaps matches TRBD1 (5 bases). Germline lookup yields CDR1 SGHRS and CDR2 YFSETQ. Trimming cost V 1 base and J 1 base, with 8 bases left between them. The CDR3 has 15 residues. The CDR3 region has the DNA TGCGCCAGCAGCTTGAGCCAGGGGAACACCGGGGAGCTGTTTTTT. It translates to CASSLSQGNTGELFF.

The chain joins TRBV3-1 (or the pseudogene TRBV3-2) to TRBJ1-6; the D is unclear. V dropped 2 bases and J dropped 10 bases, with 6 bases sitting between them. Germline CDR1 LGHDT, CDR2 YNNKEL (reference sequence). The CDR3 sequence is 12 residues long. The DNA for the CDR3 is TGTGCCAGCAGCCAATCTTCCTCACCCCTCCACTTT. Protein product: CASSQSSSPLHF.

The CDR3 sequence: CASSSTDRGTETQYF. The DNA for the CDR3 is TGTGCCAGCAGCTCGACTGACAGGGGAACAGAGACCCAGTACTTC. The gene calls are TRBV7-3 and TRBJ2-5; 8 bases map to TRBD1. Losses at the gene ends were 4 bases for V and 4 bases for J; bases not matched to a gene: 8. Germline V gene sequence: CDR1 SGHTA, CDR2 FQGTGA. The CDR3 loop spans 15 amino acids.

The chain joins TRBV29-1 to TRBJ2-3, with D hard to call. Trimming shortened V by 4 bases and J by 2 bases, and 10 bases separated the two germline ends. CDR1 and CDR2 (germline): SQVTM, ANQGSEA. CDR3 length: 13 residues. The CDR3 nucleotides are TGCAGCGTTGGGCAGAGACTCACAGATACGCAGTATTTT. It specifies CSVGQRLTDTQYF.

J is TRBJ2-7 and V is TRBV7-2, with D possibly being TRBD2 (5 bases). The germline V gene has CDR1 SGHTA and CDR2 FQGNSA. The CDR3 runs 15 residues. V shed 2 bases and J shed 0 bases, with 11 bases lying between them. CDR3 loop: CASSLWERSSYEQYF. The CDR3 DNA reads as TGTGCCAGCAGCTTATGGGAGAGGAGCTCCTACGAGCAGTACTTC. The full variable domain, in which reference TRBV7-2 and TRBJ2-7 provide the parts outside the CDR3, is GAGVSQSPSNKVTEKGKDVELRCDPISGHTALYWYRQSLGQGLEFLIYFQGNSAPDKSGLPSDRFSAERTGGSVSTLTIQRTQQEDSAVYLCASSLWERSSYEQYFGPGTRLTVT.

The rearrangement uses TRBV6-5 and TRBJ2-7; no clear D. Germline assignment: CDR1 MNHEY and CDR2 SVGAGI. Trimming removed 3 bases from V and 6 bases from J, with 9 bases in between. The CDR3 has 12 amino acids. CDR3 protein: CASSYLNSEQYF. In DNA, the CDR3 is TGTGCCAGCAGTTATCTTAATAGCGAGCAGTACTTC.

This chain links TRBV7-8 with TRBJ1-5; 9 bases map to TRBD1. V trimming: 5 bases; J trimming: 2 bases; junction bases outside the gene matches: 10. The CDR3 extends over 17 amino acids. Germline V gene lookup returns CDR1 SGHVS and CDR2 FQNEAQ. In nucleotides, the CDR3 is TGTGCCAGCAGCCAGGACAGGGGCCGTGCGGGCAATCAGCCCCAGCATTTT. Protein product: CASSQDRGRAGNQPQHF.

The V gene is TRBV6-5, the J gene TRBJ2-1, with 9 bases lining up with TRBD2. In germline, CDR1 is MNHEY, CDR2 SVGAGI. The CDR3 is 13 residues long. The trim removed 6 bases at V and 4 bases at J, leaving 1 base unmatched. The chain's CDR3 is CASRTSGYNEQFF. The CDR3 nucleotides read TGTGCCAGCAGGACTAGCGGATACAATGAGCAGTTCTTC.

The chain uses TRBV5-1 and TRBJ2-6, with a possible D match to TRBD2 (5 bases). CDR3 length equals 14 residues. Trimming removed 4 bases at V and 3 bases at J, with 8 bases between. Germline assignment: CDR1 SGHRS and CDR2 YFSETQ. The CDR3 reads CASSEGLGANVLTF. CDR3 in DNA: TGCGCCAGCAGCGAGGGCCTTGGGGCCAACGTCCTGACTTTC.

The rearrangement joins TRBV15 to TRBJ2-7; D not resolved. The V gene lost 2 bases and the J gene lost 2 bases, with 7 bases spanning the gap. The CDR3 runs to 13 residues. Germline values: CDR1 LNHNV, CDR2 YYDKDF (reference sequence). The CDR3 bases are TGTGCCACCAGCAGACTCCAGACCTACGAGCAGTACTTC. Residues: CATSRLQTYEQYF.

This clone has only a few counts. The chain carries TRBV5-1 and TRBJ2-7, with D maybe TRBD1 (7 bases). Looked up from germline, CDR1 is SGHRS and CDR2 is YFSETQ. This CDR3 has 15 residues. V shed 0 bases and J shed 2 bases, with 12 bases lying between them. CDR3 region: CASSLAGDSAYEQYF. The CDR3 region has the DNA TGCGCCAGCAGCTTGGCGGGGGACAGCGCCTACGAGCAGTACTTC.

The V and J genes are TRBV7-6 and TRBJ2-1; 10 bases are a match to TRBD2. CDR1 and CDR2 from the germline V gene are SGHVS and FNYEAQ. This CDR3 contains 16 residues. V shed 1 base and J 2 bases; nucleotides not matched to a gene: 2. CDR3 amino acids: CASSLEAGGPYNEQFF. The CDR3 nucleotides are TGTGCCAGCAGCTTAGAAGCGGGAGGGCCCTACAATGAGCAGTTCTTC.

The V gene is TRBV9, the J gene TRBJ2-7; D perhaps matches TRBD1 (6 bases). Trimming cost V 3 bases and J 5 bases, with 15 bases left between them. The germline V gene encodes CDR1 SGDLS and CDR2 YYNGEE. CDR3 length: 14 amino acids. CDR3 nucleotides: TGTGCCAGCAGCGACTCTAGCAGGGGCCACGAGCAGTACTTC. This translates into CASSDSSRGHEQYF.

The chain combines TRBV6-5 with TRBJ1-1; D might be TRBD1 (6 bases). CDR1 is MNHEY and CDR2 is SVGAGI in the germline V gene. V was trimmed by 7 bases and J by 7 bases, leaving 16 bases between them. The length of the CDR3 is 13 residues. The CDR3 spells CASTASGGVEAFF. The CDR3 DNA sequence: TGTGCCAGCACCGCCTCGGGGGGCGTTGAAGCTTTCTTT.

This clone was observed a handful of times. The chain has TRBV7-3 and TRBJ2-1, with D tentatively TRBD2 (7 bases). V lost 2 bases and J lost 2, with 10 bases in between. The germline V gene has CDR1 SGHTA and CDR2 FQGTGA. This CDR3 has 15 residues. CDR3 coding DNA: TGTGCCAGCAGCTTACGGGGGGCTACCTACAATGAGCAGTTCTTC. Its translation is CASSLRGATYNEQFF. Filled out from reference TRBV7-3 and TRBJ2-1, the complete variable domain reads GAGVSQTPSNKVTEKGKYVELRCDPISGHTALYWYRQSLGQGPEFLIYFQGTGAADDSGLPNDRFFAVRPEGSVSTLKIQRTERGDSAVYLCASSLRGATYNEQFFGPGTRLTVL.

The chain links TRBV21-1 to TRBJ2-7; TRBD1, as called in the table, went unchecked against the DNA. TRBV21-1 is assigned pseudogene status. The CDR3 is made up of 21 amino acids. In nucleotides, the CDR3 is TGTGCCAGCAGCAAATATCCTATTTGGGAGACAGGGAGCAGAAGCTCCTACGAGCAGTACTTC. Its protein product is CASSKYPIWETGSRSSYEQYF.